Following are 6 T cell receptor beta chains from one sample sequenced in a study of T cell clones after liver transplantation (dated by TCRdb to between 2017 and 2020). Libraries were built with the immunoSEQ multiplex PCR assay. TCRdb took this table from immuneACCESS and kept in-frame rearrangements with V and J called. Such tables lack part of the clones; where checked against another copy, unresolved V genes explain under half of the gap, and the rest is unexplained. This sample has 50,000 to 70,000 clones in its table, and about 73% of those were observed once. The ten largest clones capture around 2.8% of the sample. Sequencing used CD4+ T cells from blood, obtained at the roughly 16-month timepoint. These receptors were obtained from a human patient who received a liver transplant. Following transplantation, part of the T cell population may be supplied by the graft donor rather than the patient.

The chain is built from TRBV19 and TRBJ2-2; 9 bases fit TRBD2. The CDR3 runs to 16 residues. CDR1 and CDR2 (germline): LNHDA, SQIVND (reference sequence). Trimming took 3 bases from V and 2 from J; bases not matched to a gene: 4. The DNA of the CDR3 is TGTGCCAGTAGTATGCGACTAGCGGAAAACACCGGGGAGCTGTTTTTT. Its protein product is CASSMRLAENTGELFF.

On this clone itself: The same CDR3 also results from other DNA sequences found in this sample. The chain uses TRBV28 and TRBJ1-2; no clear D gene. The CDR3 consists of 12 residues. Germline values: CDR1 MDHEN, CDR2 SYDVKM. Trimming took 5 bases from V and 4 from J, leaving 8 bases between them. This CDR3 reads CASSRGLYGYTF. The CDR3 bases are TGTGCCAGCAGTCGCGGACTCTATGGCTACACCTTC.

The chain recombines TRBV30 with TRBJ2-7; 10 nucleotides match TRBD1. The CDR3 is made up of 13 amino acids. V trimming: 4 bases; J trimming: 4 bases; junction bases outside the gene matches: 4. Germline V lookup: CDR1 GTSNPN, CDR2 SVGIG (reference sequence). The CDR3 coding sequence is TGTGCCTGGATGCCGGGACAGGGGTACGAGCAGTACGTC. This encodes CAWMPGQGYEQYV.

This clone was recorded once. The genes are TRBV30 and TRBJ2-2, with TRBD1 matching 11 bases. The length of the CDR3 is 15 residues. The V and J ends lost 1 base and 7 bases, in that order; junction bases with no gene match: 5. The germline CDR1 and CDR2 sequences are GTSNPN and SVGIG (reference sequence). This CDR3 is CAWSAGTGGVGELFF. The CDR3 bases are TGTGCCTGGAGTGCCGGGACAGGGGGGGTCGGGGAGCTGTTTTTT.

The chain joins TRBV28 to TRBJ1-4, with D perhaps matching TRBD1 (6 bases). The CDR3 totals 14 residues. Germline V CDR1 and CDR2: MDHEN, SYDVKM. V lost 8 bases to trimming and J lost 4 bases, with 14 bases between them. The CDR3 DNA sequence: TGTGCCAGCTTAACCGGGACAAGTAATGAAAAACTGTTTTTT. It specifies CASLTGTSNEKLFF.

The chain joins TRBV6-6 to TRBJ2-7; the D is unclear. Germline V gives CDR1 MNHNY, CDR2 SVGAGI (reference sequence). The V end was cut by 0 bases, the J end by 4 bases, with 7 bases between. The CDR3 is 13 amino acids. The CDR3 region is CASSYSIDYEQYV. CDR3 DNA sequence: TGTGCCAGCAGTTACTCGATAGATTACGAGCAGTACGTC.